Sequencing of this T cell receptor beta chain was carried out in a study of blood T cell repertoires in COVID-19. Study summary: Collection of acute and convalescent COVID-19 samples took place in the United States, Italy and Spain. T cells, B-cell-depleted T cells, or PBMCs supplied cDNA or gDNA.

V lost 6 bases, J lost 8 bases, and 10 bases lay in between. CDR3 size: 11 residues. Methods used by the authors: Reference gene primers were amplified, and this amplification served to estimate nucleated cell counts. Profiled with immunoSEQ multiplex PCR; TCRdb holds only in-frame clones, not every one. From that table come the V and J calls and clone size; the DNA was used to work out D and trimming. The sample holds almost 95,000 clones, about four fifths seen once. This clonotype originated in a man aged 55 to 70 with acute or convalescent COVID-19. The sample comprised peripheral blood. This sequence joins TRBV12-3 or TRBV12-4 and TRBJ1-1; unclear D gene. In nucleotides, the CDR3 is TGTGCCAGCAGCTTGAGTCCGGAAGCTTTCTTT. Protein sequence: CASSLSPEAFF.